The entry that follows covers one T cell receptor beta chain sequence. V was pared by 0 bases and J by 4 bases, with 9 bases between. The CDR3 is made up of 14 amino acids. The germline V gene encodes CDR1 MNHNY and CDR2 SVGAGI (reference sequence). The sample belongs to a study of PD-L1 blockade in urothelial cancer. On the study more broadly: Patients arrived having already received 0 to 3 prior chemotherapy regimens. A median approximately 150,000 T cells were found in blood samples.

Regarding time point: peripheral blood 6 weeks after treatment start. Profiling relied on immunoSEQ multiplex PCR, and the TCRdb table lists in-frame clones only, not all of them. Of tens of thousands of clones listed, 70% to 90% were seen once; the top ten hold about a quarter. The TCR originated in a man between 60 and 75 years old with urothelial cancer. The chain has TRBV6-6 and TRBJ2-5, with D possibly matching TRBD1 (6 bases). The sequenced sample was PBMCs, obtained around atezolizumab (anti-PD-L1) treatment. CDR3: CASSYSGQRETQYF. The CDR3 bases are TGTGCCAGCAGTTACTCCGGACAGAGAGAGACCCAGTACTTC.